These T cell receptor beta chains were read from a single sample in a study of blood T cell repertoires in COVID-19. Using immunoSEQ multiplex PCR, the repertoire was profiled, and TCRdb retains in-frame clones only, with some absent. Seen here are about 200,000 clones, approximately 84% observed once, and the top ten hold nearly 4.5%. Input material: peripheral blood. The receptors were gathered from a man aged 45-65 years with acute or convalescent COVID-19. The CDR3 runs from the conserved cysteine through the conserved F or W. A D gene is named only where the DNA matches it firmly. For some rows the clone size is stated as once, few or many, or as a class when expanded; others skip it.

D gene: TRBD1
J gene: TRBJ1-2
V gene: TRBV9
clone size: -
CDR3 DNA: TGTGCCAGCAGCGTAGCTACGTCAGGGGGTTCGACCTATGGCTACACCTTC
CDR3 protein: CASSVATSGGSTYGYTF

D gene: -
J gene: TRBJ1-1
V gene: TRBV28
clone size: -
CDR3 DNA: TGTGCCAGCAGTGCGCGGGTGCTCACTGAAGCTTTCTTT
CDR3 protein: CASSARVLTEAFF

D gene: TRBD1
J gene: TRBJ2-7
V gene: TRBV12-5
clone size: once
CDR3 DNA: TGTGCTAGTGGTCTGGGACAGGGATACGAGCAGTACTTC
CDR3 protein: CASGLGQGYEQYF

D gene: -
J gene: TRBJ2-1
V gene: TRBV5-4
clone size: -
CDR3 DNA: TGTGCCAGCAGCTCCCGACTCGCCTCCTACAATGAGCAGTTCTTC
CDR3 protein: CASSSRLASYNEQFF

D gene: -
J gene: TRBJ1-5
V gene: TRBV2
clone size: -
CDR3 DNA: TGTGCCAGCAGTGTGGGGCTGTTAAGCAATCAGCCCCAGCATTTT
CDR3 protein: CASSVGLLSNQPQHF

D gene: -
J gene: TRBJ1-2
V gene: TRBV3-1/TRBV3-2
clone size: -
CDR3 DNA: TGTGCCAGCAGCGATACATCCTACTATGGCTACACCTTC
CDR3 protein: CASSDTSYYGYTF

D gene: TRBD2
J gene: TRBJ2-5
V gene: TRBV7-2
clone size: -
CDR3 DNA: TGTGCCAGCAGCATAGCGGGGGGAGGAGAGACCCAGTACTTC
CDR3 protein: CASSIAGGGETQYF

D gene: -
J gene: TRBJ2-2
V gene: TRBV2
clone size: -
CDR3 DNA: TGTGCCAGCTCCCCTTACTTGAACACCGGGGAGCTGTTTTTT
CDR3 protein: CASSPYLNTGELFF

D gene: -
J gene: TRBJ2-1
V gene: TRBV6-2/TRBV6-3
clone size: -
CDR3 DNA: TGTGCCAGCAGTACCGATCGCGGGTACAATGAGCAGTTCTTC
CDR3 protein: CASSTDRGYNEQFF

D gene: -
J gene: TRBJ2-6
V gene: TRBV5-1
clone size: -
CDR3 DNA: TGCGCCAGCAGCCCTAGCTCTGGGGCCAACGTCCTGACTTTC
CDR3 protein: CASSPSSGANVLTF

D gene: -
J gene: TRBJ2-2
V gene: TRBV6-6
clone size: -
CDR3 DNA: TGTGCCAGCAGTTACACCAGATCTAACACCGGGGAGCTGTTTTTT
CDR3 protein: CASSYTRSNTGELFF